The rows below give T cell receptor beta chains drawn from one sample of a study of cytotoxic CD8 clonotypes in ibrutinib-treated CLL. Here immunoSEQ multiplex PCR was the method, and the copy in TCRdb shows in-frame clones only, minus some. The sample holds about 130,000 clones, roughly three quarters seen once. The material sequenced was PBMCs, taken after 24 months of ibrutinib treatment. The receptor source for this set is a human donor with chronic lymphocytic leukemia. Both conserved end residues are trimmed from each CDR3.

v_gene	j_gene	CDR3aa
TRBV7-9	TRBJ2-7	ASSRSGGPDYEQY
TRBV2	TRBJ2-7	ASTGLGSGTSGRYEQY
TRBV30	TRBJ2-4	AWTPPGGRAKNIQY
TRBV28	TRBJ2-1	ASSSATISYNEQF
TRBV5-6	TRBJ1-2	ASSFASYGYT
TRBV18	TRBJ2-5	ASSPGLAETQY
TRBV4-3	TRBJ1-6	ASSQETGEGSPLH
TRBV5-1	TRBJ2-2	ASSPLGPYTGELF
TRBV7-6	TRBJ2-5	ASSTPLVETQY
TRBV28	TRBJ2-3	ASSSGTDHTDTQY
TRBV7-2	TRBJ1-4	ASSLGWQGGEKLF
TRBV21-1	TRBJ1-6	ASSKVGDRRRDSPLH
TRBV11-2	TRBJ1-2	ASSLDRGTIYGYT
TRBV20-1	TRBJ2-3	SAPVAARRY
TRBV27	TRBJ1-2	LTGTGLGYGYT
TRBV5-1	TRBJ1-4	ASSPGQPLNEKLF
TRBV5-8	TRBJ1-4	ASSLGRGKKLF
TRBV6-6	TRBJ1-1	ASTRTGEGTEAF
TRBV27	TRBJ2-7	ASSFGLARSYEQY